The entry below describes one T cell receptor beta chain. The antigen remains unidentified. All gene names here are mouse names. The read ends 1 residue before the CDR3 terminus; that terminus is restored from the germline J gene. CDR1 and CDR2 from the germline V gene are FNHDT and SITEND (reference sequence). Trimming stripped 5 bases from V and 0 bases from J, with 9 bases between. The CDR3 contains 13 residues. Time point given: mouse harvest day 7 after allogeneic transplant. The graft held 10^6 splenic CD5+ T cells and 10^7 T-cell-depleted bone marrow cells. Profiled with immunoSEQ multiplex PCR; TCRdb holds only in-frame clones, not every one. The data show over 6,500 clones, more than 45% seen once. This record comes from a study of tissue T cells after allogeneic stem cell transplantation. Study results and caveats: Few T cell clones were shared across patients, but motif clusters showed tissue-specific shared signatures.

V and J are TRBV19 and TRBJ2-7, with D perhaps being TRBD1 or TRBD2 (5 bases each). The sequenced sample was lymph node tissue. The sequence was obtained from a female BALB/c mouse given C57BL/6 T cells with graft-versus-host disease after an allogeneic hematopoietic cell transplant. The sequenced part of the CDR3 DNA is TGTGCCAGCAGGATGGGGCCCTCCTATGAACAGTAC. Protein product: CASRMGPSYEQY. The whole CDR3 sequence is CASRMGPSYEQYF.